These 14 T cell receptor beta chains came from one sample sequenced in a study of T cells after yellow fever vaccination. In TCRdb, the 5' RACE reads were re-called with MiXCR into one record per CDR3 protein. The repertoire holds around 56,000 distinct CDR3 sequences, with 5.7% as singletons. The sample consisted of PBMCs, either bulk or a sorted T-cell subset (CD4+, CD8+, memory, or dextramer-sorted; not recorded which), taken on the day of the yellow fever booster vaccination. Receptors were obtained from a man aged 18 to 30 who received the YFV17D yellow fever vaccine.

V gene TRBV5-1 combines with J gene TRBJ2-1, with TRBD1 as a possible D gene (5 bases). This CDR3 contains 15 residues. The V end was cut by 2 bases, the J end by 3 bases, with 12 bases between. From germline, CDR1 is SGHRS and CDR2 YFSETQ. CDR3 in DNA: TGCGCCAGCAGCTTCAGGGCGACCGGCTACAATGAGCAGTTCTTC. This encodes CASSFRATGYNEQFF.

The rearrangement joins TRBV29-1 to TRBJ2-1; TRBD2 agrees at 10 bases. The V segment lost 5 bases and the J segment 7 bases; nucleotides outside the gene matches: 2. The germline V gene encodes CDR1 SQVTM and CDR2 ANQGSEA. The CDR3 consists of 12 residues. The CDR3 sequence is CSVSGGGNEQFF. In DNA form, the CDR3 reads TGCAGCGTTAGCGGGGGGGGGAATGAGCAGTTCTTC.

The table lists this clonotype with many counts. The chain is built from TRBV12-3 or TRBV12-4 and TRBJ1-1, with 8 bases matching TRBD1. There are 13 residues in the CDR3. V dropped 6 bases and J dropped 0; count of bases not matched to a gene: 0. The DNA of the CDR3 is TGTGCCAGCAGGGGACAGGTGAACACTGAAGCTTTCTTT. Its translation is CASRGQVNTEAFF.

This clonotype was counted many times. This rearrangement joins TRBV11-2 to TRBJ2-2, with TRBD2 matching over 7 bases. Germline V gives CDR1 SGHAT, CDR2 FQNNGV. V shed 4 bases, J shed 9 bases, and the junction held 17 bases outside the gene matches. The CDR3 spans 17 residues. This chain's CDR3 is CASSSPGRGGYLRELFF. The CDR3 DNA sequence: TGTGCCAGCAGCTCGCCGGGGAGGGGAGGGTACTTGAGGGAGCTGTTTTTT.

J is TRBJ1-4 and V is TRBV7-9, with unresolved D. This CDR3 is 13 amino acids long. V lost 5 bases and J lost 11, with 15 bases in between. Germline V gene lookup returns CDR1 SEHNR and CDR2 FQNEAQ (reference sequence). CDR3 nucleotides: TGTGCCAGCAGCAAGAGGTCAGCGGAGAAACTGTTTTTT. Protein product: CASSKRSAEKLFF.

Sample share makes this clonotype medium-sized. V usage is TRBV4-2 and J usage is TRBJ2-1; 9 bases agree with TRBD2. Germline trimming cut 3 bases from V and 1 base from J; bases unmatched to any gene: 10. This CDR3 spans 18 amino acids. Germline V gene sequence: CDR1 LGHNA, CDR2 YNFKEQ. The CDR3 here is CASSQGAGTSRSYNEQFF. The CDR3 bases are TGTGCCAGCAGCCAGGGGGCCGGGACTAGCCGATCCTACAATGAGCAGTTCTTC.

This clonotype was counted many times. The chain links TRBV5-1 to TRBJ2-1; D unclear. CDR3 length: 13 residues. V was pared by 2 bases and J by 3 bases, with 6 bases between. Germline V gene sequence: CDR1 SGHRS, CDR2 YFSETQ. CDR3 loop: CASSFDLYNEQFF. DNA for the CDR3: TGCGCCAGCAGCTTTGACCTCTACAATGAGCAGTTCTTC. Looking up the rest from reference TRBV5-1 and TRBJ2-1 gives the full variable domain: KAGVTQTPRYLIKTRGQQVTLSCSPISGHRSVSWYQQTPGQGLQFLFEYFSETQRNKGNFPGRFSGRQFSNSRSEMNVSTLELGDSALYLCASSFDLYNEQFFGPGTRLTVL.

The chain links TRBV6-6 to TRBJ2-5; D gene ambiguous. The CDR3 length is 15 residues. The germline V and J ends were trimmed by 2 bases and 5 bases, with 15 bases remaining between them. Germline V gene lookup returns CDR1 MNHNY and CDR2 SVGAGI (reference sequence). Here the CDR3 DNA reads TGTGCCAGCAGTTACGGCAACAGCCCCCGGGAGACCCAGTACTTC. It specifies CASSYGNSPRETQYF.

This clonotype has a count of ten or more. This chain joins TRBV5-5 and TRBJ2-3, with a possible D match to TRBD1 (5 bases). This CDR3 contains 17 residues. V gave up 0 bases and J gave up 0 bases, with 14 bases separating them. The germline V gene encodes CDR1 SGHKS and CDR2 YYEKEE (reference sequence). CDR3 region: CASSLVLMTDSTDTQYF. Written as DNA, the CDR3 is TGTGCCAGCAGCTTGGTCCTCATGACAGATAGCACAGATACGCAGTATTTT.

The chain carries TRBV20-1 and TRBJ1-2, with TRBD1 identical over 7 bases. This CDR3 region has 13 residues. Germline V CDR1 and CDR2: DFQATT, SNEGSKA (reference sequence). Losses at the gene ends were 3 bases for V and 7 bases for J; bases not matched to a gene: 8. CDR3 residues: CSARETGSSGYTF. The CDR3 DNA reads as TGCAGTGCTAGGGAGACAGGGAGTAGTGGCTACACCTTC.

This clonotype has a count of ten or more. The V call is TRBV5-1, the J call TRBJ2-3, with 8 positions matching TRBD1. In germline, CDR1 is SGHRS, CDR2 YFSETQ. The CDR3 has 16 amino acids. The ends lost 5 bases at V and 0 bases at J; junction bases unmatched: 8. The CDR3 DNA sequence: TGCGCCAGCAGAAGATCAGGGGGCCCTAGCACAGATACGCAGTATTTT. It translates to CASRRSGGPSTDTQYF.

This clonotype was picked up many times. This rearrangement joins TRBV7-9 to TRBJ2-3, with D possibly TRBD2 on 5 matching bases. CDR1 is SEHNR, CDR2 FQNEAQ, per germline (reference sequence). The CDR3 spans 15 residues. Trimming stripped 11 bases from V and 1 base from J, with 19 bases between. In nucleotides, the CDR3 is TGTGCCGGCTCCTTGAGGCTAGCCGGCACAGATACGCAGTATTTT. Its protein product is CAGSLRLAGTDTQYF.

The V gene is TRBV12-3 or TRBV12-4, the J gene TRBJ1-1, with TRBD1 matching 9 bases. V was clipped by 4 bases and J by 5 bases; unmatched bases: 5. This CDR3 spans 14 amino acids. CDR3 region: CASSWDRVWTEAFF. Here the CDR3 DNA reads TGTGCCAGCAGTTGGGACAGGGTTTGGACTGAAGCTTTCTTT.

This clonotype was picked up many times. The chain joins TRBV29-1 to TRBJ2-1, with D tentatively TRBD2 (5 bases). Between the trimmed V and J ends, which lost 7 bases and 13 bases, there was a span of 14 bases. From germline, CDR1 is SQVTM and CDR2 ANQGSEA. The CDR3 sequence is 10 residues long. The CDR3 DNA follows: TGCAGCGCCGAGGGTGGAGGCCAGTTCTTC. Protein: CSAEGGGQFF.